This T cell receptor beta chain was identified in a study of blood T cell repertoires in COVID-19 (dated by TCRdb to 2019 to 2021). As for the study more broadly: Samples from collaborators originated in the United States, Italy and Spain and spanned both the acute and convalescent phases of COVID-19. The prospective study material was composed of cDNA or gDNA derived from T cells, B-cell-depleted T cells, or PBMCs. Deeply sampled blood TCRbeta repertoires from subjects exposed to, actively infected with, or recovered from COVID-19 were included in the dataset. The repertoires were released in a freely available public database meant as a resource for research on the immune response to SARS-CoV-2. The samples were drawn from the first 160 participants of the ongoing ImmuneRACE study and from 1,254 subjects provided by 6 global collaborators. Sample metadata almost always included a de-identified subject ID, COVID-19 status, age in years and sex. HLA class I and class II types, where available, came from metadata supplied by the sample provider rather than from assay-based typing.

What the authors observed across the whole study: The amount of clinical and demographic metadata varied by source and participant and was provided uncurated.

As regards this clone: Its specific antigen is unknown. The input lacks base qualities; no much larger clone sits a single base away.

The CDR3 numbers 15 residues from cysteine through phenylalanine. Only the CDR3 portion is preserved as DNA: 45 bases, with reading frame beginning at the first base. CDR1 and CDR2 are read off the germline V gene as SGHAT and FQNNGV. Trimming takes 4 bases from V and 0 bases from J, and the germline ends sit 10 bases apart. One collaborating source in Seattle enrolled patients during active infection and followed them longitudinally through the course of disease. Each collaborating institution followed its own protocols to collect whole blood in K2EDTA tubes. Collaborator samples were shipped for TCRbeta analysis as frozen whole blood, isolated PBMCs, or DNA extracted from either sample type. The immunoSEQ Assay, a bias-controlled multiplex PCR, was used to amplify TCRbeta CDR3 regions from genomic DNA. In the authors' own workflow: The number of nucleated cells in each sample was estimated by amplification of reference gene primers within the assay. To quantify the absolute abundance of each unique TCRbeta CDR3 rearrangement, sequence reads were collapsed and filtered. For each sample, productive Simpson clonality was calculated as the square root of Simpson's diversity index over productive rearrangements. TCRdb took over this immuneACCESS table, retaining in-frame rearrangements with V and J assigned. Such tables are incomplete; in checked studies, under half of the missing clones stem from an unresolved V gene, and the remainder is unexplained. V, J and clone size are those of that table, while D and trimming were read from the DNA. The sample includes 70,000 to 100,000 clones, with approximately 90% observed a single time. Clones ranked in the top ten supply around 19% of the sample.

The chain is assembled from TRBV11-2 and TRBJ1-3; too little of a D gene remains to name it. Sample: peripheral blood. The sequence was collected from a woman in her sixties with COVID-19, enrolled during active disease. The CDR3 protein is CASSSQDLSGNTIYF. The sequenced DNA is TGTGCCAGCAGCTCCCAGGATCTCTCTGGAAACACCATATATTTT.